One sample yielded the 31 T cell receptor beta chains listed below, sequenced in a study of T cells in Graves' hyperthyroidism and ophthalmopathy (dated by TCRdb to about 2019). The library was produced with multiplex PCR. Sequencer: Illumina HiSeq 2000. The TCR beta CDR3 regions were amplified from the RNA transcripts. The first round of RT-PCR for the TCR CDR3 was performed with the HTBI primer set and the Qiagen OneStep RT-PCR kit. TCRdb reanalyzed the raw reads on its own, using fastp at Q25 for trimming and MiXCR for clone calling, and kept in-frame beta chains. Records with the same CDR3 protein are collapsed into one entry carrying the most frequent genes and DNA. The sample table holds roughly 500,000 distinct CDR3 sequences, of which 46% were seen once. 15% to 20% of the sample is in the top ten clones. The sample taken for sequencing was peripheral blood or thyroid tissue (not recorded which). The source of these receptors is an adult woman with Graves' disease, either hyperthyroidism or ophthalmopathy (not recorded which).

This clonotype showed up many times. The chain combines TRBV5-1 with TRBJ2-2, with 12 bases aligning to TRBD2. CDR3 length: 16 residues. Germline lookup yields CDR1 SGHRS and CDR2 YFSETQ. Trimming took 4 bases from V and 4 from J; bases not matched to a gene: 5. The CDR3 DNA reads TGCGCCAGCAGCCCGCCGGGACTAGCGGGCACCGGGGAGCTGTTTTTT. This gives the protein CASSPPGLAGTGELFF.

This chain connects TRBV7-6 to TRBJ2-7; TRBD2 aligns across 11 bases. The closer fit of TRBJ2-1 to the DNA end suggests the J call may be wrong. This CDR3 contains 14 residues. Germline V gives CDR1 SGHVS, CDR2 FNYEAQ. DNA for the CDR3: TGTGCCAGCAGCTTAGGACTAGCGGGATATGAGCAGTTCTTC. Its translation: CASSLGLAGYEQFF.

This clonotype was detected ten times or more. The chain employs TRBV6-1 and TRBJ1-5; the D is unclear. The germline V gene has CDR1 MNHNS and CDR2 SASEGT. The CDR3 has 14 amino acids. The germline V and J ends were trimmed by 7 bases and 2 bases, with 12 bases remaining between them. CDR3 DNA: TGTGCCAGCAACCCCCGGGGTCGCAATCAGCCCCAGCATTTT. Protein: CASNPRGRNQPQHF.

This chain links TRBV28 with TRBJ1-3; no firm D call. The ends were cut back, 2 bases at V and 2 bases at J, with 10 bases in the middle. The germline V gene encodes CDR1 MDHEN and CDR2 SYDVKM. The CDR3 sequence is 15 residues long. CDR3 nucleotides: TGTGCCAGCAGTTTACTCGCCCGGCCTGGAAACACCATATATTTT. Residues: CASSLLARPGNTIYF.

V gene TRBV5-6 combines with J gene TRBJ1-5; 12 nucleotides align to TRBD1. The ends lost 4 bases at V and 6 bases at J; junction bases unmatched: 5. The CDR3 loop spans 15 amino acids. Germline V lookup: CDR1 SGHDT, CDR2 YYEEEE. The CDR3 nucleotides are TGTGCCAGCAGCGTACCGGGACAGGGGGCTCAGCCCCAGCATTTT. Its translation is CASSVPGQGAQPQHF.

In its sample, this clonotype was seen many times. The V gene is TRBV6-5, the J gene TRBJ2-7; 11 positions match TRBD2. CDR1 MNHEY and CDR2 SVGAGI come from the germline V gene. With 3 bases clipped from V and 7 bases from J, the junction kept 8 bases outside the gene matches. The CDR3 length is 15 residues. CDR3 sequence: CASSYSGTSGSEQYF. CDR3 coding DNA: TGTGCCAGCAGTTATTCTGGTACTAGCGGGAGTGAGCAGTACTTC.

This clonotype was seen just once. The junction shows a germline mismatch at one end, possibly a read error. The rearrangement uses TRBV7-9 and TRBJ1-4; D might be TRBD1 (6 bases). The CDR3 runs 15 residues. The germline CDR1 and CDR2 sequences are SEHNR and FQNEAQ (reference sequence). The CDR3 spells CASSFNRATNGKLVF. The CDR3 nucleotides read TGTGCCAGCAGCTTCAACAGGGCAACTAATGGAAAACTGGTTTTT.

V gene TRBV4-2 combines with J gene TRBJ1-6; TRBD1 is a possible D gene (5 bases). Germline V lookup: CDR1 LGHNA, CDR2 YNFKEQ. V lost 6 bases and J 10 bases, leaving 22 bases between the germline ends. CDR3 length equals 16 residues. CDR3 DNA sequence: TGTGCCAGCAGTGACTCCTTTGGGCAGGGACGGTCACCCCTCCACTTT. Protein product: CASSDSFGQGRSPLHF.

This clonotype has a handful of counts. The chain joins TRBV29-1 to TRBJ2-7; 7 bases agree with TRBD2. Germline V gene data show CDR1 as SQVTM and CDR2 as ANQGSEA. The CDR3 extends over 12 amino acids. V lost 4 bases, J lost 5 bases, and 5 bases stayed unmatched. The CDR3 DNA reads TGCAGCGTTGTCGGGAGGTTCAACGAGCAGTACTTC. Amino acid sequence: CSVVGRFNEQYF.

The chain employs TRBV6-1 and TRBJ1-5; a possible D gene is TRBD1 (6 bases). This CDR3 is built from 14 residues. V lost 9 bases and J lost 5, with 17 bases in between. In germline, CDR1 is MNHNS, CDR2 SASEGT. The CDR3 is CASTPDRLYQPQHF. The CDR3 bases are TGTGCCAGTACCCCCGACAGGTTGTATCAGCCCCAGCATTTT.

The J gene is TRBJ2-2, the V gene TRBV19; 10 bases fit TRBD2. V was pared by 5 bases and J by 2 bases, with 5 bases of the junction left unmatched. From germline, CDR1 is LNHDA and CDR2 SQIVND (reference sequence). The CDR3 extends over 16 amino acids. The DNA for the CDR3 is TGTGCCAGTAGTTTACTAGCGGGATCAAACACCGGGGAGCTGTTTTTT. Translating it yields CASSLLAGSNTGELFF.

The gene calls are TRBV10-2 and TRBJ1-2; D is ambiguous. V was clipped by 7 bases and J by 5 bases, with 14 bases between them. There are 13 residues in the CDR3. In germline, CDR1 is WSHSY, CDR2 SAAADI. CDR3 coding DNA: TGCGCCAGCACTGATATGGGGAGTTATGGCTACACCTTC. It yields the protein CASTDMGSYGYTF.

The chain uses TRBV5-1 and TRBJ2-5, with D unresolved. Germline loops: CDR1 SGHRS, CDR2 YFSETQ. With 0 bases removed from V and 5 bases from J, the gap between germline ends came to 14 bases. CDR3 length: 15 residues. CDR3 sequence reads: CASSLGAFGYETQYF. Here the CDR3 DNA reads TGCGCCAGCAGCTTGGGGGCCTTTGGGTACGAGACCCAGTACTTC. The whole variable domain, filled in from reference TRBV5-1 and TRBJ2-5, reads KAGVTQTPRYLIKTRGQQVTLSCSPISGHRSVSWYQQTPGQGLQFLFEYFSETQRNKGNFPGRFSGRQFSNSRSEMNVSTLELGDSALYLCASSLGAFGYETQYFGPGTRLLVL.

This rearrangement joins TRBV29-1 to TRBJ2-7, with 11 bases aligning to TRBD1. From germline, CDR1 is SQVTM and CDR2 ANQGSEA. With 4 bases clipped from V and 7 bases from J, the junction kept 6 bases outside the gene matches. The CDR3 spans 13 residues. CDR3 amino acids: CSVGGQGAGEQYF. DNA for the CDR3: TGCAGCGTTGGAGGACAGGGGGCGGGAGAGCAGTACTTC.

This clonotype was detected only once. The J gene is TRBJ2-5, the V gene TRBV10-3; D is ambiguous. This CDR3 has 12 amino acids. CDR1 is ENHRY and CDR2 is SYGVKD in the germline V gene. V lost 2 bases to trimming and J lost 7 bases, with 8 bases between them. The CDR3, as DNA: TGTGCCATCAGTGAGAGTGTGGGGACCCAGTACTTC. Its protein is CAISESVGTQYF.

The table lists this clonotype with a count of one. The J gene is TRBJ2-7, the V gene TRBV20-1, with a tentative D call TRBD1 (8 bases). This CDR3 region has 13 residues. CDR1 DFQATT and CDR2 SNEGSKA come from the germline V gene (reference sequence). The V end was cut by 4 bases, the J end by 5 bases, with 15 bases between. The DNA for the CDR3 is TGCAGTGCTAACGGACAGGGAGGGCACGAGCAGTACTTC. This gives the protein CSANGQGGHEQYF.

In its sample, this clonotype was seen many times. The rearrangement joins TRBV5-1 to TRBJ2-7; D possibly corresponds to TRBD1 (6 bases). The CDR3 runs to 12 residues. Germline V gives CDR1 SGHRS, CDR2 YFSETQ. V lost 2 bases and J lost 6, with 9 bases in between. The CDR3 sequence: CASSLQGAEQYF. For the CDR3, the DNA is TGCGCCAGCAGCTTACAGGGTGCCGAGCAGTACTTC.

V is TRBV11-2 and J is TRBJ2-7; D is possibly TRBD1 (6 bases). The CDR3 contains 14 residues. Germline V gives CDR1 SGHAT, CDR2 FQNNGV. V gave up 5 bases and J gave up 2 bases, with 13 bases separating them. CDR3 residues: CASSPQGVPYEQYF. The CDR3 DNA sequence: TGTGCCAGCAGCCCACAGGGAGTTCCCTACGAGCAGTACTTC.

Written as DNA, the CDR3 is TGCGCCAGCAGCTTGGTTCTAGCGGGAGGGTCAGATACGCAGTATTTT. Protein sequence: CASSLVLAGGSDTQYF. J is TRBJ2-3 and V is TRBV5-1; 12 bases fit TRBD2. Germline V gives CDR1 SGHRS, CDR2 YFSETQ. V was pared by 0 bases and J by 4 bases, with 3 bases of the junction left unmatched. The CDR3 covers 16 residues.

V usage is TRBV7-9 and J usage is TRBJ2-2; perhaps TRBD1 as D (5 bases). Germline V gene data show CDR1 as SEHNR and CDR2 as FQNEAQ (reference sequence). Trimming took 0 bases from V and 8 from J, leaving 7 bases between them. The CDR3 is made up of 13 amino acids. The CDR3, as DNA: TGTGCCAGCAGCTTAGCGTCAGGGGGGGAGCTGTTTTTT. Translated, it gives CASSLASGGELFF.

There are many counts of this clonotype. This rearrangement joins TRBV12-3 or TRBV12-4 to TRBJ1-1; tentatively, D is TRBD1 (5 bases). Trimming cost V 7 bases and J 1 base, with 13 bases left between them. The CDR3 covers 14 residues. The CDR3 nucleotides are TGTGCCAGCACTACAGACAGTCGGAACACTGAAGCTTTCTTT. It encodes CASTTDSRNTEAFF.

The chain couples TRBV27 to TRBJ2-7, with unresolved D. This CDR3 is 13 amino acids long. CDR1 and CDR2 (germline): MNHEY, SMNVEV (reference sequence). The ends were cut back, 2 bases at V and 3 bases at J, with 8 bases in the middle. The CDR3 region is CASSLNGYYEQYF. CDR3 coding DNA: TGTGCCAGCAGTTTAAACGGATACTACGAGCAGTACTTC.

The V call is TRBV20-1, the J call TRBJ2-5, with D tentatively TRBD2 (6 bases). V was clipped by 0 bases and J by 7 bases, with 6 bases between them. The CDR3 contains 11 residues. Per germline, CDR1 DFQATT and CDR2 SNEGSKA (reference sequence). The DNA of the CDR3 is TGCAGTGCTAGAGACGGGGGGACCCAGTACTTC. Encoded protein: CSARDGGTQYF.

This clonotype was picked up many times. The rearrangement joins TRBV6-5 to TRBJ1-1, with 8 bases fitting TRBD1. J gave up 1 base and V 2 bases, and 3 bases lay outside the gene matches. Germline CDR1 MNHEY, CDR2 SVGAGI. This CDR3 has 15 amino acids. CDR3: CASSYRTGWNTEAFF. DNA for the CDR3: TGTGCCAGCAGTTACCGGACAGGGTGGAACACTGAAGCTTTCTTT.

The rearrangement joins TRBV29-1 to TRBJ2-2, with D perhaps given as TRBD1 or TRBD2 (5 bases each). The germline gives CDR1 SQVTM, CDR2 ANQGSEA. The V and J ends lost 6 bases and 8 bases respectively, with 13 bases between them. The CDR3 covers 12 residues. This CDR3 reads CSVRKRTGELFF. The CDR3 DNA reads TGCAGCGTCCGCAAGCGGACAGGGGAGCTGTTTTTT.

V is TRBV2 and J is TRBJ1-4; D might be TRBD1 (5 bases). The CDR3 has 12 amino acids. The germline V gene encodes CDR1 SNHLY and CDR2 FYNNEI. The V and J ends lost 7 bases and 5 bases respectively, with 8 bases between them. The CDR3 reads CASNRQNEKLFF. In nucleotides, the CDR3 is TGTGCCAGCAACCGACAGAATGAAAAACTGTTTTTT. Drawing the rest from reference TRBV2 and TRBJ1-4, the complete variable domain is EPEVTQTPSHQVTQMGQEVILRCVPISNHLYFYWYRQILGQKVEFLVSFYNNEISEKSEIFDDQFSVERPDGSNFTLKIRSTKLEDSAMYFCASNRQNEKLFFGSGTQLSVL.

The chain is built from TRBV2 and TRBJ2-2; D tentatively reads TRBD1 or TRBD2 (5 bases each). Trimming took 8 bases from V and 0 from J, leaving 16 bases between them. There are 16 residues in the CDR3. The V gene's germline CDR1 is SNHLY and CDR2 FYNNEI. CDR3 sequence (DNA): TGTGCCAGCCCGTGGGGGAATCGAGCGAACACCGGGGAGCTGTTTTTT. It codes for CASPWGNRANTGELFF.

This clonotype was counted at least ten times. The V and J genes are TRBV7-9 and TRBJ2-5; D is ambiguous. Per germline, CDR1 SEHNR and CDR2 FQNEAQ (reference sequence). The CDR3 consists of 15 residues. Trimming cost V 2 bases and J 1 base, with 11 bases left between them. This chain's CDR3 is CASSLSPTLQETQYF. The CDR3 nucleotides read TGTGCCAGCAGCTTATCACCGACTCTCCAAGAGACCCAGTACTTC.

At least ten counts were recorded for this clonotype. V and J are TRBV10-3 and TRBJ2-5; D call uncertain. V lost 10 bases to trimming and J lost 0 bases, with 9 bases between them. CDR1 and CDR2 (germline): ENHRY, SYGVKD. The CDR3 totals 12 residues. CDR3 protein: CATSADQETQYF. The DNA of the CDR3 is TGTGCCACGTCTGCTGACCAAGAGACCCAGTACTTC.

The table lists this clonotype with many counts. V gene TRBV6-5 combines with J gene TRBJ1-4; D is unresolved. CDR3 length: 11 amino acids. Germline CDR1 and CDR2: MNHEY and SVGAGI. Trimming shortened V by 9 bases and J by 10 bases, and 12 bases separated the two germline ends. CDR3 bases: TGTGCCAGTGGAGAGTCTGGAAAACTGTTTTTT. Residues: CASGESGKLFF.

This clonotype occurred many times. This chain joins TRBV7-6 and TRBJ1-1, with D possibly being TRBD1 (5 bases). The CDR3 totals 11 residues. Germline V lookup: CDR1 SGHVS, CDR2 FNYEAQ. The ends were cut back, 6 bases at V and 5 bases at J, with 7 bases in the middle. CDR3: CASSKGTEAFF. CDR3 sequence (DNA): TGTGCCAGCAGTAAGGGGACTGAAGCTTTCTTT.